This TCR beta chain was identified in a study of T cells in Graves' hyperthyroidism and ophthalmopathy (dated by TCRdb to the late 2010s). With respect to the entire study: Peripheral blood was sampled at the time of initial diagnosis, prior to any treatment. The 75 to 100 discovery patients were randomly divided into training and test sets at a 7:3 ratio. To identify TCR V-J signatures that set the groups apart, the researchers used a discovery cohort of 100 patients, made up of 40 to 45 with Graves' ophthalmopathy and 57 with stable Graves' hyperthyroidism. In several Graves' hyperthyroidism patients, the study also compared T-cell repertoires from thyroid tissue with T-cell repertoires from blood. The paper reports TCR Vbeta CDR3 sequencing of over 120 peripheral blood samples: 40 to 45 ophthalmopathy, approximately 74 hyperthyroidism and 17 progressor patients. An independent validation cohort of fewer than 20 hyperthyroidism patients and roughly 16 patients who later progressed to ophthalmopathy tested prospective prediction of ophthalmopathy. Once sampling was done, hyperthyroidism patients were given methimazole at a starting dose of 30 mg daily, whereas ophthalmopathy patients were given high-dose intravenous methylprednisolone. Findings and caveats that apply to the study as a whole: Most expanded thyroid clonotypes (frequency above 0.001) were also detected in blood, a finding suggesting that blood repertoires may reflect thyroid immune responses. Ophthalmopathy was separated from stable hyperthyroidism by a 13 V-J signature model, with approximately 85% sensitivity and about 81% specificity obtained in cross-validation and 80%/75% obtained in testing. In validation, the model predicted progression to ophthalmopathy with approximately 69% sensitivity and about 72% specificity, a median of around six months before onset. Sample size was not statistically predetermined, and investigators were not blinded to group allocation.

Ophthalmopathy patients had moderately to severely active disease, with a Clinical Activity Score of 3 or more, a NOSPECS grade of 4 or more, and a disease duration of less than 3 months. Patients with uncontrolled infections, other autoimmune diseases, pregnancy or lactation were excluded. Diagnoses relied on clinical symptoms, serum thyroxine and TRAb, thyroid ultrasound and orbital computed tomography. PBMCs were isolated from 7.5 to 10 ml of fresh peripheral blood by Ficoll-Paque density gradient centrifugation. Total RNA was extracted using Trizol reagent, and RNA quality was assessed on an Agilent 2100 Bioanalyzer. This clonotype was counted ten times or more. Its binding antigen is unknown. Base qualities were left out, and no much larger clone turns up one base away. The cysteine opens and the phenylalanine closes a CDR3 of 14 amino acids. Only the CDR3 portion is preserved as DNA: 42 bases, with reading frame beginning at the first base. The V end loses 4 bases and the J end loses 0 bases, and a stretch of 9 bases separates them.

The TCR beta CDR3 regions were amplified from RNA transcripts. The first round of RT-PCR for the TCR CDR3 was performed with the HTBI primer set and the Qiagen OneStep RT-PCR kit. The libraries were constructed in a second round of multiplex PCR and then size-selected and purified. Libraries were sequenced paired-end with 100 bp reads on an Illumina HiSeq2000. In the original analysis: Raw data were processed with SOAPnuke, discarding reads with adapters, uncalled bases, mean Phred below 15, or no exact constant-primer or identifier match. COPE v1.2.5 was used to merge the high-quality paired reads, and each unique nucleotide sequence was defined as a clonotype. Clonotypes were aligned to IMGT TRBV, TRBD and TRBJ reference segments using MiTCR v1.1. Only V-J combinations with frequency above 0.0001, covering 99% to 99.2% of repertoires, were analysed. The TCS score was defined as F50 (clonal expansion) divided by E x V (chaos), with BLOSUM62-based TCRdist calculated between CDR3 peptides within each V-J. Welch's t-statistics and random forest reduced 500 to 650 V-J features to roughly 13, which were used in a naive Bayes classifier (R e1071). Thyroid-blood repertoire similarity was quantified with the Morisita-Horn index. TCRdb reran the public reads through fastp at Q25 and MiXCR, keeping productive beta chains. Rows are unified per CDR3 protein, each entry keeping the most common DNA and genes. The V and J calls, along with clone size, are taken from TCRdb and not from the paper's own processing. This sample holds 550,000 to 700,000 distinct CDR3 sequences; about 15% were observed only once. The top ten clones comprise 3.5% to 4.5% of the sample.

The chain was built from TRBV12-3 or TRBV12-4 and TRBJ1-2; a confident D gene designation cannot be given. The TCR comes from a woman aged 40 to 50 with Graves' ophthalmopathy. Sequencing was done on a sample of blood. The sequenced DNA is TGTGCCAGCAGTTCATTCGGGACTAACTATGGCTACACCTTC. Its coded protein is CASSSFGTNYGYTF.